This T cell receptor beta chain was obtained from a study of immune cell composition in non-small cell lung cancer. Method: immunoSEQ multiplex PCR; TCRdb's copy keeps in-frame clones and lacks some. The sample has around 10,000 clones; 60% to 80% are singletons. V lost 7 bases to trimming and J lost 5 bases, with 12 bases between them. Germline assignment: CDR1 MDHEN and CDR2 SYDVKM. The CDR3 extends over 13 amino acids. The source of this sequence is a human donor with non-small cell lung cancer. The sequenced material came from lung tumor tissue. The chain has TRBV28 and TRBJ2-1; D is unclear. The CDR3 DNA reads as TGTGCCAGCAATCCTTCGACGAACAATGAGCAGTTCTTC. Its protein is CASNPSTNNEQFF.